Sequencing of this T cell receptor (beta chain) was carried out in a study of shared T cell receptors in the human thymus. Sequenced by immunoSEQ multiplex PCR; TCRdb stores in-frame clones only, minus some. The table lists about 660,000 clones, around 87% of them singletons, with about 0.0094% in the top ten. The data also belong to a second study, concerning human thymus T cells. Per that study: The thymus was resected at corrective cardiac surgery. Apparent skewing of V and J gene usage characterized both thymic and blood repertoires.

The specimen was thymocytes. This TCR was recovered from a boy younger than two with a congenital heart defect.

CDR3 residues: CASTTPGQINTGELFF. In DNA form, the CDR3 reads TGTGCCAGCACTACCCCGGGACAGATAAACACCGGGGAGCTGTTTTTT. This rearrangement joins TRBV28 to TRBJ2-2; 7 nucleotides agree with TRBD1. The CDR3 extends over 16 amino acids. J lost 2 bases, V lost 7 bases, and 10 bases had no gene match. Germline V lookup: CDR1 MDHEN, CDR2 SYDVKM. The full variable domain, completed using reference TRBV28 and TRBJ2-2, is DVKVTQSSRYLVKRTGEKVFLECVQDMDHENMFWYRQDPGLGLRLIYFSYDVKMKEKGDIPEGYSVSREKKERFSLILESASTNQTSMYLCASTTPGQINTGELFFGEGSRLTVL.